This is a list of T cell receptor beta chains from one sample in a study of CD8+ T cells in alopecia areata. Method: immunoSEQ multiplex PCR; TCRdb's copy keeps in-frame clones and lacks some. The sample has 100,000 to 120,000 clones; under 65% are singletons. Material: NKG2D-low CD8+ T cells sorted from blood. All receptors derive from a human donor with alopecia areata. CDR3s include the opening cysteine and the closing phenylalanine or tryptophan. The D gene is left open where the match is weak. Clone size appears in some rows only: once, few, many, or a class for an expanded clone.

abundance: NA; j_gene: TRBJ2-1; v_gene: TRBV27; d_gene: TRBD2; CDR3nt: TGTGCCAGCAGTTTCGGAGCTAGCGGTGAGCAGTTCTTC; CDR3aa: CASSFGASGEQFF
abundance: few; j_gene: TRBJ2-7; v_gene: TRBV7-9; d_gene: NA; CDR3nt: TGTGCCAGCAGCTTCAGCTACGAGCAGTACTTC; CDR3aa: CASSFSYEQYF
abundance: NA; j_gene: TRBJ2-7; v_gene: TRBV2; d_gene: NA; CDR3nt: TGTGCCAGCACCCGCGGGGACTACGAGCAGTACTTC; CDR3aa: CASTRGDYEQYF
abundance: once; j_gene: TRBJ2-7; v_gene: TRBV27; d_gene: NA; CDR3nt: TGTGCCAGCAGTCCTTTGGGGGGATCGGTCGAGCAGTACTTC; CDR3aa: CASSPLGGSVEQYF
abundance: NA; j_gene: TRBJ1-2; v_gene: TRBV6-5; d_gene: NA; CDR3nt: TGTGCCAGCAGTCTCGGACAGAGCGGTGGCTACACCTTC; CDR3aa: CASSLGQSGGYTF
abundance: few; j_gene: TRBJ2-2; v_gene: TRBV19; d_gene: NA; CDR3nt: TGTGCCAGTAGTATGGGCATTCCCGGGGAGCTGTTTTTT; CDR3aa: CASSMGIPGELFF
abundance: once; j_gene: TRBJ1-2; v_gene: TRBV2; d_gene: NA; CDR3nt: TGTGCCAGCAGGGGACCAGTTGGCTACACCTTC; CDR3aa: CASRGPVGYTF
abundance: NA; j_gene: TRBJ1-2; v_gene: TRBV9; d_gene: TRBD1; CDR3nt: TGTGCCAGCAGCGGCCCGGGACAGACCTATGGCTACACCTTC; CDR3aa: CASSGPGQTYGYTF
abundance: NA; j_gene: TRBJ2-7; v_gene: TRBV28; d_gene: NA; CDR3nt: TGTGCCAGCAGTTTATTCCCCCGAGGGGAGGCGAACAACTTC; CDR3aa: CASSLFPRGEANNF
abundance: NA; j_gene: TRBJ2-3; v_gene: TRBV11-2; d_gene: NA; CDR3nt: TGTGCCAGCAGTTACGCTGATACGCAGTATTTT; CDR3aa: CASSYADTQYF
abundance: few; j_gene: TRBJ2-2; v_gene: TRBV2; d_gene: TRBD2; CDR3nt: TGTGCCAGCAGCCGACTAGCGGGGTCGAACACCGGGGAGCTGTTTTTT; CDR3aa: CASSRLAGSNTGELFF
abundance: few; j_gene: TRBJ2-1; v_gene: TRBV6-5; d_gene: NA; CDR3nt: TGTGCCAGCGGAGGGACGGTGCAGTTCTTC; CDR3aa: CASGGTVQFF
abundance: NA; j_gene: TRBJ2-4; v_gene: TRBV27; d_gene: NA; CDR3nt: TGTGCCAGCAAAGCCCCGGGGGCCAAAAACATTCAGTACTTC; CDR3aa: CASKAPGAKNIQYF
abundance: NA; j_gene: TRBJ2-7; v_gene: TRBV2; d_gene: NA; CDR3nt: TGTGCCAGCCTATCGCGGACCTACGAGCAGTACTTC; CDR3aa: CASLSRTYEQYF
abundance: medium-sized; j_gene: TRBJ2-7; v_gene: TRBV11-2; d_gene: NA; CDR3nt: TGTGCCAGCAGCCTCACCCCCTACGAGCAGTACTTC; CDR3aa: CASSLTPYEQYF
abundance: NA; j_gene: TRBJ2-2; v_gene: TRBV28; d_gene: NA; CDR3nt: TGTGCCAGCACCGAGGAAGGGACCGGGGAGCTGTTTTTT; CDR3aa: CASTEEGTGELFF